Listed below are T cell receptor beta chains from one sample, sequenced in a study of blood T cell repertoires in COVID-19. TCRdb's copy holds only in-frame clones and misses some; the assay was immunoSEQ multiplex PCR. Of a few hundred thousand clones in the sample, roughly 89% are singletons; the top ten hold 2.1%. Specimen: peripheral blood. Receptor source: a woman in her sixties with COVID-19, enrolled during active disease. The conserved cysteine and the conserved F or W are not part of the CDR3 here. A D gene is named only where the DNA matches it firmly.

V: TRBV5-1
D: .
J: TRBJ2-3
CDR3: ASSLALGEDTQY

V: TRBV10-1
D: .
J: TRBJ2-4
CDR3: ASMQGGLINIQY

V: TRBV6-2/TRBV6-3
D: TRBD1
J: TRBJ2-2
CDR3: ASSYTGGTGELF

V: TRBV14
D: .
J: TRBJ1-2
CDR3: ASSQVPGGYGYT

V: TRBV7-2
D: TRBD1
J: TRBJ1-2
CDR3: ASSPRQGIYGYT

V: TRBV19
D: .
J: TRBJ2-7
CDR3: ASSPGSYEQY

V: TRBV2
D: .
J: TRBJ1-1
CDR3: ASSDSGRYEAF

V: TRBV2
D: .
J: TRBJ1-1
CDR3: ASNGLPNTEAF

V: TRBV9
D: TRBD1
J: TRBJ1-3
CDR3: ASSDDRGQRNTIY

V: TRBV6-2/TRBV6-3
D: TRBD1
J: TRBJ2-5
CDR3: ASSSISPGTEFQETQY

V: TRBV9
D: TRBD1
J: TRBJ1-2
CDR3: ASSVTGTDAYGYT

V: TRBV24-1
D: TRBD1
J: TRBJ1-3
CDR3: ATRNRGSRNTIY

V: TRBV18
D: .
J: TRBJ1-5
CDR3: ASSPETANDRNQPQH

V: TRBV7-3
D: .
J: TRBJ2-3
CDR3: ASSPSATDTQY

V: TRBV9
D: TRBD1
J: TRBJ1-4
CDR3: ASGGQGANEKLF

V: TRBV12-3/TRBV12-4
D: .
J: TRBJ2-1
CDR3: ASSLERNEQF

V: TRBV7-8
D: .
J: TRBJ2-7
CDR3: ASSFSRDRPYEQY

V: TRBV6-5
D: .
J: TRBJ1-6
CDR3: ASSYRVSPGNSPLH

V: TRBV2
D: .
J: TRBJ1-5
CDR3: ASKGQGGNQPQH

V: TRBV2
D: TRBD1
J: TRBJ1-2
CDR3: ASSEATGSYGYT

V: TRBV7-9
D: .
J: TRBJ2-3
CDR3: ASSRVQGSTDTQY

V: TRBV5-4
D: TRBD1
J: TRBJ2-3
CDR3: ASSFPQGATDTQY

V: TRBV12-3/TRBV12-4
D: .
J: TRBJ1-1
CDR3: ASSLGGSEAF

V: TRBV11-2
D: .
J: TRBJ2-7
CDR3: ASSLDRLGGEQY

V: TRBV7-9
D: TRBD2
J: TRBJ2-1
CDR3: ASSTGLAQTFREQF

V: TRBV9
D: .
J: TRBJ1-6
CDR3: ASSVGEEGSSPLH

V: TRBV6-2/TRBV6-3
D: .
J: TRBJ1-5
CDR3: ASSYNIQNNQPQH

V: TRBV3-1/TRBV3-2
D: TRBD2
J: TRBJ2-7
CDR3: ASSLGSGGTTYEQY

V: TRBV4-3
D: .
J: TRBJ2-1
CDR3: ASSRLDSEQF

V: TRBV27
D: .
J: TRBJ1-5
CDR3: ASSLSNQPQH

V: TRBV7-2
D: TRBD1
J: TRBJ1-6
CDR3: ASSLGQGRGSPLH

V: TRBV3-1/TRBV3-2
D: TRBD1
J: TRBJ2-5
CDR3: ASSPGQGIETQY

V: TRBV18
D: TRBD1
J: TRBJ1-1
CDR3: ASSRGGRVRTEAF

V: TRBV14
D: .
J: TRBJ2-3
CDR3: ASSQDLHAGDTQY

V: TRBV19
D: .
J: TRBJ2-1
CDR3: ASSIRRGLNEQF

V: TRBV10-3
D: .
J: TRBJ2-7
CDR3: AISEAGQINDEQY

V: TRBV7-2
D: TRBD1
J: TRBJ1-2
CDR3: ASSSPPGGSKGYGYT

V: TRBV10-1
D: .
J: TRBJ2-1
CDR3: ASQHGLFPPQF

V: TRBV27
D: TRBD1
J: TRBJ1-2
CDR3: ASRRTGQGNGYT

V: TRBV2
D: TRBD1
J: TRBJ1-2
CDR3: ASNPTGGEGYT

V: TRBV3-1/TRBV3-2
D: TRBD1
J: TRBJ2-7
CDR3: ASSQDRGQSSYEQY

V: TRBV19
D: TRBD1
J: TRBJ1-1
CDR3: ATKQGETEAF